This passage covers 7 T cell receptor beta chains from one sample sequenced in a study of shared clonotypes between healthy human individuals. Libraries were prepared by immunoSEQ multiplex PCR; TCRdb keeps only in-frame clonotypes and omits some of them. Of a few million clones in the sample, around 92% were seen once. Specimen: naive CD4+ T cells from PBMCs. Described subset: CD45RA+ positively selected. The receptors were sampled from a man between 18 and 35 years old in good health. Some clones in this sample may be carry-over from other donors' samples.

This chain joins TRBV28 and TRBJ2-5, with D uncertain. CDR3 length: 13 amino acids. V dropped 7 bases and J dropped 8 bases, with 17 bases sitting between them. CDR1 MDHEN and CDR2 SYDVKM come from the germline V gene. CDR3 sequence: CASTTFGFGTQYF. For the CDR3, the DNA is TGTGCCAGCACTACTTTTGGGTTTGGAACCCAGTACTTC.

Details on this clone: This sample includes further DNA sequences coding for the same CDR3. The CDR3 region has the DNA TGTGCCAGCAGCGGGGGTGCCAACGTCCTGACTTTC. This gives the protein CASSGGANVLTF. V usage is TRBV7-2 and J usage is TRBJ2-6; TRBD1 or TRBD2 may be the D gene (5 bases each). The V end was cut by 5 bases, the J end by 7 bases, with 6 bases between. The CDR3 spans 12 residues. The germline V gene has CDR1 SGHTA and CDR2 FQGNSA.

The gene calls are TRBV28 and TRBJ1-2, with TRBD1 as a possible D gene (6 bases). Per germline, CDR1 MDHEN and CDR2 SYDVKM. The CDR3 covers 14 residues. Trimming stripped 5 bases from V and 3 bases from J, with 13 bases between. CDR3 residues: CASSAPDRYYGYTF. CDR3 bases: TGTGCCAGCAGTGCACCCGACAGGTACTATGGCTACACCTTC.

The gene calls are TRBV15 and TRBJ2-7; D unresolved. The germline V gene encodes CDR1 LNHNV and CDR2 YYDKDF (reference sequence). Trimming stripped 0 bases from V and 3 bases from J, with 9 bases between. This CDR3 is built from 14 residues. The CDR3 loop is CATSRERFLYEQYF. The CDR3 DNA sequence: TGTGCCACCAGCAGAGAGCGGTTTCTCTACGAGCAGTACTTC.

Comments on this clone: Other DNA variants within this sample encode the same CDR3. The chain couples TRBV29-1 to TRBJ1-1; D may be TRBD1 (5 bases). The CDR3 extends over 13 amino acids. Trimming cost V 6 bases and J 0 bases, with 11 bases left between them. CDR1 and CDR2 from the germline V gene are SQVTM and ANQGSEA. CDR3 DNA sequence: TGCAGCGTGGGGGGGGTTTTGAACACTGAAGCTTTCTTT. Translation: CSVGGVLNTEAFF.

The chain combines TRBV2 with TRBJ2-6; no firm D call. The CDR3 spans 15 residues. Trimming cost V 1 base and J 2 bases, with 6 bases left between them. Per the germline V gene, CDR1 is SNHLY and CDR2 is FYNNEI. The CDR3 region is CASSEERAGANVLTF. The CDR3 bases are TGTGCCAGCAGTGAAGAAAGGGCTGGGGCCAACGTCCTGACTTTC.

The CDR3 DNA follows: TGTGCCAGCAGCCAGGAGACAGGTTATGGCTACACCTTC. Translation: CASSQETGYGYTF. The rearrangement joins TRBV7-3 to TRBJ1-2; D perhaps matches TRBD1 (6 bases). Germline V gene sequence: CDR1 SGHTA, CDR2 FQGTGA. This CDR3 has 13 residues. Trimming removed 5 bases at V and 5 bases at J, with 12 bases between. Using reference TRBV7-3 and TRBJ1-2 for the parts outside the CDR3, the full variable domain is GAGVSQTPSNKVTEKGKYVELRCDPISGHTALYWYRQSLGQGPEFLIYFQGTGAADDSGLPNDRFFAVRPEGSVSTLKIQRTERGDSAVYLCASSQETGYGYTFGSGTRLTVV.